These 23 T cell receptor beta chains share one sample of origin, sequenced in a study of CD8 T cells in Susac syndrome. With random hexamers, 0.5 to 1 ug RNA was reverse transcribed. Each CDR3 protein is one row after TCRdb ran MiXCR on the immunoSEQ multiplex PCR reads. This sample has 84,000 or so distinct CDR3 sequences, with around 95% found just once. Material: CD8+ T cells from PBMCs. The receptors shown here come from a human donor with Susac syndrome.

The chain combines TRBV7-2 with TRBJ2-7; either TRBD1 or TRBD2 may supply D (6 bases each). This CDR3 has 12 residues. Germline V gene data show CDR1 as SGHTA and CDR2 as FQGNSA. Trimming stripped 7 bases from V and 6 bases from J, with 13 bases between. The CDR3 region has the DNA TGTGCCAGCACGATTGGGGGGCCCGAGCAGTACTTC. The encoded protein is CASTIGGPEQYF.

J is TRBJ2-7 and V is TRBV27; TRBD1 matches 11 bases. V was pared by 5 bases and J by 2 bases, with 5 bases of the junction left unmatched. CDR3 size: 15 residues. From germline, CDR1 is MNHEY and CDR2 SMNVEV (reference sequence). CDR3 protein: CASSIGTGGTYEQYF. The CDR3 nucleotides read TGTGCCAGCAGTATCGGGACAGGGGGGACCTACGAGCAGTACTTC.

This chain connects TRBV6-6 to TRBJ1-5, with TRBD1 identical over 9 bases. The J segment lost 5 bases and the V segment lost 8 bases, leaving 7 bases of the junction unmatched. The germline V gene has CDR1 MNHNY and CDR2 SVGAGI (reference sequence). The CDR3 is made up of 14 amino acids. The CDR3 bases are TGTGCCAGCGCCCAGACAGGGGGATATCAGCCCCAGCATTTT. This sequence encodes CASAQTGGYQPQHF.

The genes are TRBV5-6 and TRBJ2-7; no clear D. V lost 4 bases and J 1 base, leaving 15 bases between the germline ends. Germline CDR1 is SGHDT and CDR2 is YYEEEE. The CDR3 has 15 amino acids. CDR3 sequence reads: CASSTERSTSYEQYF. CDR3 bases: TGTGCCAGCAGCACTGAGAGGTCCACTTCCTACGAGCAGTACTTC.

This chain joins TRBV20-1 and TRBJ2-7, with TRBD2 matching over 8 bases. Germline V CDR1 and CDR2: DFQATT, SNEGSKA (reference sequence). Unmatched junction bases numbered 4, after V lost 3 bases and J lost 3 bases. CDR3 length: 13 residues. Here the CDR3 DNA reads TGCAGTGCTAGGCCCAGCGGGAGCTACGAGCAGTACTTC. Translation gives CSARPSGSYEQYF.

The genes are TRBV30 and TRBJ1-2; no reliable D call. Germline V gene data show CDR1 as GTSNPN and CDR2 as SVGIG (reference sequence). The CDR3 totals 14 residues. V was shortened by 2 bases and J by 3 bases, with 13 bases between the two germline ends. CDR3 sequence: CAWSPSGNYYGYTF. In DNA, the CDR3 is TGTGCCTGGAGTCCATCCGGGAACTACTATGGCTACACCTTC. The whole variable domain, filled in from reference TRBV30 and TRBJ1-2, reads SQTIHQWPATLVQPVGSPLSLECTVEGTSNPNLYWYRQAAGRGLQLLFYSVGIGQISSEVPQNLSASRPQDRQFILSSKKLLLSDSGFYLCAWSPSGNYYGYTFGSGTRLTVV.

The rearrangement uses TRBV29-1 and TRBJ2-5; 8 bases fit TRBD1. With V trimmed by 0 bases and J by 6 bases, 9 bases remained unmatched. This CDR3 comprises 15 residues. From germline, CDR1 is SQVTM and CDR2 ANQGSEA. The CDR3 DNA is TGCAGCGTTGAAGATCGGGACAGGCGCGGAAAGACCCAGTACTTC. Amino acids: CSVEDRDRRGKTQYF.

The genes are TRBV30 and TRBJ2-1; TRBD1 matches at 10 bases. The V gene's germline CDR1 is GTSNPN and CDR2 SVGIG (reference sequence). The V gene end was trimmed by 5 bases and the J gene end by 5 bases; junction bases not matched to a gene: 6. This CDR3 has 14 residues. CDR3 sequence: CAWDSGTGDNEQFF. As DNA, the CDR3 is TGTGCCTGGGATTCCGGGACAGGGGACAATGAGCAGTTCTTC.

The chain recombines TRBV5-1 with TRBJ2-1, with TRBD2 matching 15 bases. The junction had 0 bases not matched to a gene; V was cut back by 0 bases and J by 5 bases. The V gene's germline CDR1 is SGHRS and CDR2 YFSETQ. This CDR3 comprises 16 residues. The CDR3 DNA follows: TGCGCCAGCAGCTTGGGGACTAGCGGGAGGGACAATGAGCAGTTCTTC. This translates into CASSLGTSGRDNEQFF.

The chain employs TRBV11-2 and TRBJ2-3; D may be TRBD2 (6 bases). CDR3 length equals 11 residues. Germline CDR1 and CDR2: SGHAT and FQNNGV. V shed 4 bases and J shed 10 bases, with 9 bases lying between them. CDR3 nucleotide sequence: TGTGCCAGCAGCTCGGGAGTCGCGCAGTATTTT. Its translation: CASSSGVAQYF.

The V and J genes are TRBV6-2 or TRBV6-3 and TRBJ2-3, with D maybe TRBD2 (5 bases). CDR1 is MNHEY and CDR2 is SVGEGT in the germline V gene. Trimming removed 2 bases at V and 4 bases at J, with 10 bases between. The CDR3 length is 14 residues. The CDR3 sequence: CASSYAGGADTQYF. The DNA for the CDR3 is TGTGCCAGCAGTTACGCGGGCGGCGCAGATACGCAGTATTTT.

The chain joins TRBV12-3 or TRBV12-4 to TRBJ2-7; 7 bases agree with TRBD1. Unmatched junction bases numbered 6, after V lost 5 bases and J lost 2 bases. The CDR3 has 14 residues. CDR3 region: CASSPRQGPYEQYF. The DNA of the CDR3 is TGTGCCAGCAGTCCTCGACAGGGTCCCTACGAGCAGTACTTC.

The chain recombines TRBV23-1 with TRBJ2-7; D is undetermined. TRBV23-1 has ORF status, its function being uncertain. The CDR3 consists of 15 residues. The V and J ends lost 2 bases and 6 bases respectively, with 17 bases between them. CDR3 in DNA: TGCGCCAGCAGTCAACCGATGACATGCTCGGGCGAGCAGTACTTC. Its translation is CASSQPMTCSGEQYF.

The J gene is TRBJ2-2, the V gene TRBV5-4, with 7 bases matching TRBD2. The CDR3 extends over 17 amino acids. Germline lookup yields CDR1 SGHNT and CDR2 YYREEE (reference sequence). The ends lost 0 bases at V and 0 bases at J; junction bases unmatched: 5. The CDR3 loop reads CASSLASLAANTGELFF. CDR3 coding DNA: TGTGCCAGCAGCTTGGCGTCTCTAGCGGCGAACACCGGGGAGCTGTTTTTT. The full variable domain, its missing parts supplied by reference TRBV5-4 and TRBJ2-2, is ETGVTQSPTHLIKTRGQQVTLRCSSQSGHNTVSWYQQALGQGPQFIFQYYREEENGRGNFPPRFSGLQFPNYSSELNVNALELDDSALYLCASSLASLAANTGELFFGEGSRLTVL.

The chain is built from TRBV18 and TRBJ2-7; D is unresolved. Germline assignment: CDR1 KGHSH and CDR2 LQKENI. The ends were cut back, 0 bases at V and 2 bases at J, with 5 bases in the middle. The CDR3 has 13 amino acids. The CDR3 reads CASSPPATYEQYF. The CDR3 nucleotides read TGTGCCAGCTCACCACCGGCCACCTACGAGCAGTACTTC.

V usage is TRBV6-2 or TRBV6-3 and J usage is TRBJ2-1; no clear D gene. CDR1 and CDR2 (germline): MNHEY, SVGEGT. The germline V and J ends were trimmed by 7 bases and 2 bases, with 15 bases remaining between them. The CDR3 totals 15 residues. Here the CDR3 reads CASTAISLTYNEQFF. For the CDR3, the DNA is TGTGCCAGCACCGCAATCTCGCTCACCTACAATGAGCAGTTCTTC.

This chain uses TRBV12-3 or TRBV12-4 with TRBJ2-7; D is uncertain. V dropped 3 bases and J dropped 3 bases, with 18 bases sitting between them. The CDR3 is made up of 16 amino acids. The CDR3 DNA sequence: TGTGCCAGCAGTTTTAGTCTCCCCGGGCGGCTCTACGAGCAGTACTTC. It encodes CASSFSLPGRLYEQYF.

V is TRBV6-2 or TRBV6-3 and J is TRBJ1-2; D is ambiguous. The CDR3 extends over 14 amino acids. V lost 0 bases to trimming and J lost 3 bases, with 8 bases between them. Germline V gene data show CDR1 as MNHEY and CDR2 as SVGEGT. The CDR3 nucleotides read TGTGCCAGCAGTTACTCGGTGGCGGACTATGGCTACACCTTC. Its protein is CASSYSVADYGYTF.

CDR3 nucleotide sequence: TGTGCCAGCAGTGAAAGTCAGGGGCGAGGGGAGACCCAGTACTTC. Amino acid sequence: CASSESQGRGETQYF. The rearrangement links TRBV25-1 to TRBJ2-5; a weak D match, TRBD1 (6 bases). The CDR3 contains 15 residues. Germline assignment: CDR1 MGHDK and CDR2 SYGVNS. Trimming shortened V by 2 bases and J by 5 bases, and 15 bases separated the two germline ends.

The rearrangement joins TRBV7-9 to TRBJ2-7, with 9 bases identical to TRBD1. The CDR3 extends over 17 amino acids. V shed 4 bases and J 7 bases; nucleotides not matched to a gene: 17. Germline loops: CDR1 SEHNR, CDR2 FQNEAQ (reference sequence). The CDR3 spells CASSSNRGPLPSGEQYF. CDR3 DNA: TGTGCCAGCAGCTCGAACAGGGGGCCCCTACCTAGTGGGGAGCAGTACTTC. Filled out from reference TRBV7-9 and TRBJ2-7, the complete variable domain reads DTGVSQNPRHKITKRGQNVTFRCDPISEHNRLYWYRQTLGQGPEFLTYFQNEAQLEKSRLLSDRFSAERPKGSFSTLEIQRTEQGDSAMYLCASSSNRGPLPSGEQYFGPGTRLTVT.

V and J are TRBV9 and TRBJ2-3; 7 bases match TRBD1. CDR1 SGDLS and CDR2 YYNGEE come from the germline V gene. The CDR3 has 16 residues. V lost 0 bases to trimming and J lost 2 bases; unmatched junction nucleotides: 6. CDR3 sequence: CASSVADRVATDTQYF. CDR3 bases: TGTGCCAGCAGCGTAGCAGACAGGGTTGCCACAGATACGCAGTATTTT.

The rearrangement joins TRBV9 to TRBJ2-7; TRBD1 agrees at 8 bases. Germline assignment: CDR1 SGDLS and CDR2 YYNGEE. The CDR3 covers 15 residues. J lost 0 bases, V lost 0 bases, and 2 bases had no gene match. DNA of the CDR3: TGTGCCAGCAGCGTAGAGACAGGGGACTCCTACGAGCAGTACTTC. Residues: CASSVETGDSYEQYF.

V gene TRBV27 combines with J gene TRBJ2-1; D unclear. Germline loops: CDR1 MNHEY, CDR2 SMNVEV (reference sequence). Trimming took 0 bases from V and 9 from J, leaving 9 bases between them. The CDR3 runs to 13 residues. The CDR3 sequence: CASSLSSRLEQFF. Written as DNA, the CDR3 is TGTGCCAGCAGTTTATCTAGTCGGCTTGAGCAGTTCTTC.